This TCR beta chain was identified in a study of spatial heterogeneity in lung cancer. General study findings and limits: The study found ubiquitous expanded tumor TCRs in blood more at resection than follow-up.

On this clonotype itself: Its specificity is unknown.

The CDR3 runs 14 residues. Germline assignment: CDR1 SGDLS and CDR2 YYNGEE. The V gene lost 0 bases and the J gene lost 6 bases, with 10 bases spanning the gap. Time point of the sample: sample taken at primary tumor resection. Without sorting, whole RNA was sequenced from tumor, nontumor lung or frozen PBMC. One entry per CDR3 protein results from TCRdb running MiXCR on the 5' RACE reads. The table lists approximately 40,000 distinct CDR3 sequences, less than 5.5% of them singletons. The chain recombines TRBV9 with TRBJ1-5; D unresolved. Specimen: PBMCs, collected at surgery. This TCR was sampled from a female donor with early-stage non-small cell lung cancer. The CDR3 DNA reads TGTGCCAGCAGCGTAGTTTGGATCGGTCAGCCCCAGCATTTT. Its translation: CASSVVWIGQPQHF.